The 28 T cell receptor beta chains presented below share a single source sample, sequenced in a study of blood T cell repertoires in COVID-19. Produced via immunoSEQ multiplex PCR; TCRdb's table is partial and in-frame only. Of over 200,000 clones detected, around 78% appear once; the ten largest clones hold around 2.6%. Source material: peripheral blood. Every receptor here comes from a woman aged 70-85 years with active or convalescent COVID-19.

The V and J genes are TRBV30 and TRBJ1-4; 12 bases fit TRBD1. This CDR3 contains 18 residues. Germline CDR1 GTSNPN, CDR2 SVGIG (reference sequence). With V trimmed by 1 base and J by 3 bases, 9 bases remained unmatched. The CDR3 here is CAWSAPGQGAPANEKLFF. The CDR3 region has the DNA TGTGCCTGGAGTGCCCCGGGACAGGGGGCGCCGGCTAATGAAAAACTGTTTTTT.

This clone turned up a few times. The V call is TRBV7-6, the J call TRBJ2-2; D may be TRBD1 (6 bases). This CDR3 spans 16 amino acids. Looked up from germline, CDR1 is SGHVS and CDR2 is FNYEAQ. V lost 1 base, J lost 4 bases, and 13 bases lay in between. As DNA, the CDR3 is TGTGCCAGCAGCTTAGAGGGGGTGCCACTCACCGGGGAGCTGTTTTTT. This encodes CASSLEGVPLTGELFF.

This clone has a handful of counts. CDR3: CASSYEVGGETQYF. The CDR3 coding sequence is TGTGCCAGCAGTTACGAGGTGGGGGGGGAGACCCAGTACTTC. The chain is built from TRBV6-6 and TRBJ2-5; 7 nucleotides line up with TRBD2. This CDR3 spans 14 amino acids. Per germline, CDR1 MNHNY and CDR2 SVGAGI (reference sequence). V dropped 2 bases and J dropped 5; count of bases not matched to a gene: 5.

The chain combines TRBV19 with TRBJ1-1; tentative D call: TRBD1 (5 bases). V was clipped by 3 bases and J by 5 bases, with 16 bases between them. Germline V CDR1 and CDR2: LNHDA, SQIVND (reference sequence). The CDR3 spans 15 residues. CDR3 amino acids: CASSITGVDWTEAFF. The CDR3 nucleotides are TGTGCCAGTAGTATTACAGGCGTGGATTGGACTGAAGCTTTCTTT. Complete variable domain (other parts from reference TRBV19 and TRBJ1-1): DGGITQSPKYLFRKEGQNVTLSCEQNLNHDAMYWYRQDPGQGLRLIYYSQIVNDFQKGDIAEGYSVSREKKESFPLTVTSAQKNPTAFYLCASSITGVDWTEAFFGQGTRLTVV.

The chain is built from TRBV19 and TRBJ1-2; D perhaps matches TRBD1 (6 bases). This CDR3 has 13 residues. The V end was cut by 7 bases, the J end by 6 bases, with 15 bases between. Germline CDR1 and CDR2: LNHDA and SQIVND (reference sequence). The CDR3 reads CASKRQALHGYTF. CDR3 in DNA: TGTGCCAGTAAGAGACAGGCCCTGCATGGCTACACCTTC.

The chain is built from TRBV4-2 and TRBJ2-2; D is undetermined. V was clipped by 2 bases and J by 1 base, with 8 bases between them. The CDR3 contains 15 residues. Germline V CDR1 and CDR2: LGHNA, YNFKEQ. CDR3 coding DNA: TGTGCCAGCAGCCAAAGGCAGGTGAACACCGGGGAGCTGTTTTTT. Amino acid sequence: CASSQRQVNTGELFF.

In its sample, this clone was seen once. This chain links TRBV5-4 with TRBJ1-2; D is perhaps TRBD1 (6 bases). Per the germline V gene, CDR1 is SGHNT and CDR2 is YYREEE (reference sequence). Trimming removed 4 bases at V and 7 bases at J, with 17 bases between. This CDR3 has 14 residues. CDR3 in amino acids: CASSSPGGAGGYTF. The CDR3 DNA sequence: TGTGCCAGCAGCAGCCCTGGGGGGGCAGGTGGCTACACCTTC.

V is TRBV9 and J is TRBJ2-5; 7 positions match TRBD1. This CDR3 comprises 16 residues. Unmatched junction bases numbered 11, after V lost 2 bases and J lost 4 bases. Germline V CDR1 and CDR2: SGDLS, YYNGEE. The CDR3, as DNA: TGTGCCAGCAGCGTTACGACAGGGCAGGGAAGAGAGACCCAGTACTTC. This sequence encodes CASSVTTGQGRETQYF.

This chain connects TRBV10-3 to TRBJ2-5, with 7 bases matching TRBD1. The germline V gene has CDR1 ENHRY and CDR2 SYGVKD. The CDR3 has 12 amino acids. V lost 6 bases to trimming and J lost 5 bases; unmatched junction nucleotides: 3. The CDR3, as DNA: TGTGCCATCAGCGACAGGGTTGAGACCCAGTACTTC. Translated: CAISDRVETQYF.

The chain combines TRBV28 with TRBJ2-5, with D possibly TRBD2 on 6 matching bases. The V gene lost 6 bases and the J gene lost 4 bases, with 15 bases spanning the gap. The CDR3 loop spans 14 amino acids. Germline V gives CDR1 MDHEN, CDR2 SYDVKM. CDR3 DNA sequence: TGTGCCAGCAGGTCGGGACTGCCCGGAGAGACCCAGTACTTC. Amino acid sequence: CASRSGLPGETQYF.

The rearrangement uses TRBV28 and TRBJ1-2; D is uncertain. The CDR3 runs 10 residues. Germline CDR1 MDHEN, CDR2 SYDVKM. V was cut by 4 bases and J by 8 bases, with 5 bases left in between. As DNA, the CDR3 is TGTGCCAGCAGTTCGGGGGGCTACACCTTC. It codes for CASSSGGYTF.

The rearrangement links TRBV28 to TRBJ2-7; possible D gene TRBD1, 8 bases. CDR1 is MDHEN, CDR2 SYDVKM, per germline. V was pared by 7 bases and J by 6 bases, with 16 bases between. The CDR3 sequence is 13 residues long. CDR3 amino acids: CASNDRGGAEQYF. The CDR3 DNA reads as TGTGCCAGCAACGACAGGGGAGGGGCCGAGCAGTACTTC.

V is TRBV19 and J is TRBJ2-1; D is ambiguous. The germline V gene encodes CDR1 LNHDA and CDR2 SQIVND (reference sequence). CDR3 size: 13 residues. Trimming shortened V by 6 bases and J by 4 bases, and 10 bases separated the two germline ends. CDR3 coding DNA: TGTGCCAGTAGCCCCCGGGTTTACAATGAGCAGTTCTTC. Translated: CASSPRVYNEQFF.

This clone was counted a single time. The CDR3 DNA reads TGTGCCAGCAGCCCAGATCGGGTCACCTTCTCTGGAAACACCATATATTTT. This sequence encodes CASSPDRVTFSGNTIYF. The chain combines TRBV7-6 with TRBJ1-3, with D unclear. V was clipped by 5 bases and J by 0 bases, with 17 bases between them. This CDR3 comprises 17 residues. Germline assignment: CDR1 SGHVS and CDR2 FNYEAQ.

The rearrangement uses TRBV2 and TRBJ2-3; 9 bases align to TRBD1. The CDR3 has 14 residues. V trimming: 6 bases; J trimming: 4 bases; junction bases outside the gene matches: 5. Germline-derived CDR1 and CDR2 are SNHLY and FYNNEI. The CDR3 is CASRGTGFADTQYF. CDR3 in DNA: TGTGCCAGCAGGGGGACAGGGTTTGCAGATACGCAGTATTTT. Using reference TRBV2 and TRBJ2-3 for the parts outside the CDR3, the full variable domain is EPEVTQTPSHQVTQMGQEVILRCVPISNHLYFYWYRQILGQKVEFLVSFYNNEISEKSEIFDDQFSVERPDGSNFTLKIRSTKLEDSAMYFCASRGTGFADTQYFGPGTRLTVL.

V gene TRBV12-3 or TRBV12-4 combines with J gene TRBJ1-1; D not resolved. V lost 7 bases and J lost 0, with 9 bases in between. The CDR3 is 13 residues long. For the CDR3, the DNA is TGTGCCAGCATGCGGGAGGTGAACACTGAAGCTTTCTTT. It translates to CASMREVNTEAFF.

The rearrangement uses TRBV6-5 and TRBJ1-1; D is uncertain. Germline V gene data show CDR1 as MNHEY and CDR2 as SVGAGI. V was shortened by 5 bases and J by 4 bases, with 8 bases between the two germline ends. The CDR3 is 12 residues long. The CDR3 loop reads CASSRVSTEAFF. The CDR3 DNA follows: TGTGCCAGCAGTCGGGTCAGCACTGAAGCTTTCTTT.

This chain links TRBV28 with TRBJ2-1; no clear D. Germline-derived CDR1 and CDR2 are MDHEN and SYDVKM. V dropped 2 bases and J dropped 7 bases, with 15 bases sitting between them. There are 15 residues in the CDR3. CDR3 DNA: TGTGCCAGCAGTTTAGGCACCCATCGCCCAAATGAGCAGTTCTTC. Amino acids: CASSLGTHRPNEQFF.

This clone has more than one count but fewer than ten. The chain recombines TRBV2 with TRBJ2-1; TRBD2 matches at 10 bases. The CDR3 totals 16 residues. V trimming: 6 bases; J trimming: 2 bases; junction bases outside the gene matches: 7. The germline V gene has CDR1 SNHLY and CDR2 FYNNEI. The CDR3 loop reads CASRDWTSGPYNEQFF. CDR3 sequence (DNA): TGTGCCAGCAGGGACTGGACTAGCGGACCCTACAATGAGCAGTTCTTC.

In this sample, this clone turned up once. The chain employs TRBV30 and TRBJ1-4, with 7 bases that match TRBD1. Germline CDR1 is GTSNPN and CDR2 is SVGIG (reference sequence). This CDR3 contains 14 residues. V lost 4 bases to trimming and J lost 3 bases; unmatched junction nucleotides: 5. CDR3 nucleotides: TGTGCCTGGAATCGACAGGGAGCTAATGAAAAACTGTTTTTT. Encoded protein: CAWNRQGANEKLFF.

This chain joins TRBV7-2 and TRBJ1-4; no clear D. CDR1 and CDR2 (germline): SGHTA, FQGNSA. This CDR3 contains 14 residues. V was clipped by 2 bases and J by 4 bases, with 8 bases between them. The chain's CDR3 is CASSLNGFNEKLFF. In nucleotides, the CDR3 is TGTGCCAGCAGCTTAAACGGTTTTAATGAAAAACTGTTTTTT.

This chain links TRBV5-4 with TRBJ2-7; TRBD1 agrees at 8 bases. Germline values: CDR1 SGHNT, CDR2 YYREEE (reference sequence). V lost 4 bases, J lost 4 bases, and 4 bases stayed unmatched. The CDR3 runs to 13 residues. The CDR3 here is CASSTNRGYEQYF. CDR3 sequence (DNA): TGTGCCAGCAGCACTAACAGGGGGTACGAGCAGTACTTC.

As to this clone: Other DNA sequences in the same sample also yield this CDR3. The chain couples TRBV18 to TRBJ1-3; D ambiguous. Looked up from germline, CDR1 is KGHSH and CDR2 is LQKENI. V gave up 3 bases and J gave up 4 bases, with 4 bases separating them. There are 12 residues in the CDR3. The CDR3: CASSPRGNTIYF. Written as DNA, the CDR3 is TGTGCCAGCTCACCCCGGGGAAACACCATATATTTT.

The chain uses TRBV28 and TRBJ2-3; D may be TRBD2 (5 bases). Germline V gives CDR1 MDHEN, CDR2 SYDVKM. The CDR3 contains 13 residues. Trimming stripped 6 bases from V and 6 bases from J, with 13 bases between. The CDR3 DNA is TGTGCCAGCAGGGAGGAACCGCCGGATACGCAGTATTTT. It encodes CASREEPPDTQYF. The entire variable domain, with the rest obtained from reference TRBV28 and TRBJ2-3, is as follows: DVKVTQSSRYLVKRTGEKVFLECVQDMDHENMFWYRQDPGLGLRLIYFSYDVKMKEKGDIPEGYSVSREKKERFSLILESASTNQTSMYLCASREEPPDTQYFGPGTRLTVL.

In nucleotides, the CDR3 is TGTGCCAGCAGCTCCGAAGTTAGGACAGGAACTAATGAAAAACTGTTTTTT. Its translation: CASSSEVRTGTNEKLFF. The chain has TRBV5-5 and TRBJ1-4, with 7 bases identical to TRBD1. J was trimmed by 1 base and V by 3 bases; bases with no gene match: 9. CDR3 length: 17 amino acids. The germline V gene encodes CDR1 SGHKS and CDR2 YYEKEE (reference sequence).

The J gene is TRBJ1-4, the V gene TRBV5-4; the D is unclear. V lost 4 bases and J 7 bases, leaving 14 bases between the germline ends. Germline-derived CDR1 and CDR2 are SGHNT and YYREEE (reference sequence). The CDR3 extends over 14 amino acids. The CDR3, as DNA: TGTGCCAGCAGCCCAGAACACGCGGGTGAAAAACTGTTTTTT. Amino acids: CASSPEHAGEKLFF.

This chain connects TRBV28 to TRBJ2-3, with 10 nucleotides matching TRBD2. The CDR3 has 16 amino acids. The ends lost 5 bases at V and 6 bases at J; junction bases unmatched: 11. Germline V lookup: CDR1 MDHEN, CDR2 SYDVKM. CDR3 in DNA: TGTGCCAGCAGTACCCCGGTAGCGGGAGGTCCCGATACGCAGTATTTT. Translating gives CASSTPVAGGPDTQYF.

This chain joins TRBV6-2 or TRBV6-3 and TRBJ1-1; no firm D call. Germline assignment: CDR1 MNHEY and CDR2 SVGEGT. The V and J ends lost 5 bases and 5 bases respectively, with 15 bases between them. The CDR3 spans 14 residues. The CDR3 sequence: CASSLLGSYTEAFF. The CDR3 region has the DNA TGTGCCAGCAGTCTATTAGGGAGTTATACTGAAGCTTTCTTT.